This is a list of T cell receptor beta chains from one sample in a study of OX40 agonist ivuxolimab in advanced cancers. The data were produced by immunoSEQ multiplex PCR, yet TCRdb's version contains in-frame clones alone and is incomplete. This sample has about 74,000 clones, with about 89% found just once. This material consisted of CD4+ or CD8+ T cells sorted from blood, taken in a trial of the OX40 agonist ivuxolimab. The origin of the receptors is an adult with an advanced solid tumor such as melanoma, head and neck, liver or kidney cancer. Each CDR3 is given with its conserved first and last residue. The order of the fields is J gene, clone size, V gene, D gene, CDR3 DNA, CDR3 protein. D genes are given only for firm matches. Clone size, where shown, is once, few, many, or a class for clones that have expanded.

>TRBJ2-5|NA|TRBV11-2|NA
TGTGCCAGCAGCTTATTGTGGAGGAGCCAAGAGACCCAGTACTTC
CASSLLWRSQETQYF
>TRBJ2-3|NA|TRBV18|TRBD2
TGTGCCAGCTCACCAGTCGCGGGAGACACAGATACGCAGTATTTT
CASSPVAGDTDTQYF
>TRBJ1-6|NA|TRBV19|TRBD1
TGTGCCAGTAGTACCGCCGGGACAGGAGCCCTCCACTTT
CASSTAGTGALHF
>TRBJ1-3|NA|TRBV9|NA
TGTGCCAGCAGCGTTTCTTTAGGGGGCTCTGGAAACACCATATATTTT
CASSVSLGGSGNTIYF
>TRBJ2-5|NA|TRBV27|TRBD1
TGTGCCAGCAGCGGACAGGGAGCTTCCTTAACTGAGACCCAGTACTTC
CASSGQGASLTETQYF
>TRBJ2-4|NA|TRBV9|NA
TGTGCCAGCAGCCCCGGGTGGATTCAGTACTTC
CASSPGWIQYF
>TRBJ2-7|NA|TRBV28|NA
TGTGCCAGCAGAGGGGGCTGGGGGGGCGAGCAGTACTTC
CASRGGWGGEQYF
>TRBJ1-2|NA|TRBV6-6|TRBD1
TGTGCCAGCAGTTCAGGGGGCGGAAGCTATGGCTACACCTTC
CASSSGGGSYGYTF
>TRBJ2-2|NA|TRBV27|NA
TGTGCCAGCAGTTTAGGACGGAACACCGGGGAGCTGTTTTTT
CASSLGRNTGELFF
>TRBJ1-1|once|TRBV12-5|TRBD1
TGTGCTAGTGGTTTGGGCTCGCTGGGACAGGGGGGAGTCGAAGCTTTCTTT
CASGLGSLGQGGVEAFF
>TRBJ1-5|NA|TRBV7-9|TRBD1
TGTGCCAGCAGCTTACAGGGGGGTCAAAAGCATTTT
CASSLQGGQKHF
>TRBJ2-5|NA|TRBV11-3|TRBD1
TGTGCCAGCAGCGGACAGGGGGAGACCCAGTACTTC
CASSGQGETQYF
>TRBJ2-3|once|TRBV29-1|TRBD2
TGCAGCGTGGAGACTAGCGGGGGAATCTATACGCAGTATTTT
CSVETSGGIYTQYF
>TRBJ2-2|NA|TRBV4-3|TRBD1
TGCGCCAGCAGCCCCGGACAGGACGGGACCGGGGAGCTGTTTTTT
CASSPGQDGTGELFF
>TRBJ2-1|NA|TRBV28|TRBD2
TGTGCCAGCAAAAGACTAGCGGGAGAGGGGGCCTACAATGAGCAGTTCTTC
CASKRLAGEGAYNEQFF
>TRBJ1-1|NA|TRBV19|NA
TGTGCCAGTAGTATAGACCGGTACCTGAACACTGAAGCTTTCTTT
CASSIDRYLNTEAFF
>TRBJ2-3|NA|TRBV7-9|NA
TGTGCCAGCAGCTTATCCAGGGAAATAGATACGCAGTATTTT
CASSLSREIDTQYF
>TRBJ1-1|NA|TRBV27|NA
TGTGCCAGCAGTTTGACAGCTAACACTGAAGCTTTCTTT
CASSLTANTEAFF
>TRBJ2-3|NA|TRBV7-6|TRBD2
TGTGCCAGCAGCAAAGCGGGAGGCGGAGATACGCAGTATTTT
CASSKAGGGDTQYF
>TRBJ1-2|NA|TRBV28|TRBD1
TGTGCCAGCAGTGCTATCCCGCAGGGGGCAATAAACTATGGCTACACCTTC
CASSAIPQGAINYGYTF
>TRBJ2-7|NA|TRBV19|NA
TGTGCCAGTAGTATAGTAGGGGACAACAGGCAGTACTTC
CASSIVGDNRQYF
>TRBJ2-3|NA|TRBV5-1|NA
TGCGCCAGCAGCTTGGCCAGGGGAAGCACAGATACGCAGTATTTT
CASSLARGSTDTQYF
>TRBJ2-2|NA|TRBV19|TRBD2
TGTGCCAGTAGTATAGGTTCGGTGGGGAGGGCCCTCGGGGAGCTGTTTTTT
CASSIGSVGRALGELFF
>TRBJ2-7|NA|TRBV7-9|TRBD1
TGTGCCAGCAGCCCCCCGGGACAGGGATACGAGCAGTACTTC
CASSPPGQGYEQYF
>TRBJ2-3|NA|TRBV30|NA
TGTGCCTGGAGTGTTCAGGCCGGGTGGGAATGGCGGACGCAGTATTTT
CAWSVQAGWEWRTQYF
>TRBJ1-1|once|TRBV27|NA
TGTGCCAGCAGTTTATTAGACGGGGGGTTATCTGAAGCTTTCTTT
CASSLLDGGLSEAFF
>TRBJ2-7|few|TRBV27|NA
TGTGCCAGCAGTTTTCCCGGACTGGGGCAGTACTTC
CASSFPGLGQYF
>TRBJ1-6|NA|TRBV6-1|TRBD1
TGTGCCAGCAGTGAACGGACAGGGATTAATTCACCCCTCCACTTT
CASSERTGINSPLHF
>TRBJ2-3|NA|TRBV7-8|NA
TGTGCCAGCAGCTACCTATTAGGCCACACAGATACGCAGTATTTT
CASSYLLGHTDTQYF
>TRBJ1-6|NA|TRBV4-2|NA
TGTGCCAGCAGCCAAGAACTTCCCAGTGGTTCACCCCTCCACTTT
CASSQELPSGSPLHF
>TRBJ1-1|few|TRBV9|TRBD1
TGTGCCAGCAGCGGGCGGGACAGGGTCGGCACTGAAGCTTTCTTT
CASSGRDRVGTEAFF
>TRBJ1-5|NA|TRBV6-6|TRBD1
TGTGCCAGCAGTTACTATCGACAGGGGGGGCAGCCCCAGCATTTT
CASSYYRQGGQPQHF
>TRBJ1-2|NA|TRBV25-1|NA
TGTGCCAGCAGTGGGCCAGCTTATGGCTACACCTTC
CASSGPAYGYTF
>TRBJ2-3|NA|TRBV7-9|NA
TGTGCCAGCAGCTTAGGGCGGGGACCTAGCACAGATACGCAGTATTTT
CASSLGRGPSTDTQYF
>TRBJ1-1|NA|TRBV10-1|TRBD1
TGCGCCAGCAGGGGGCCCAGTGGGACAGGGTTCTGTGACACTGAAGCTTTCTTT
CASRGPSGTGFCDTEAFF
>TRBJ2-7|NA|TRBV27|NA
TGTGCCAGCAGTCCGCTGGGGGCGGCGGGCCGATCCTACGATGGGCAGTACTTC
CASSPLGAAGRSYDGQYF
>TRBJ1-1|NA|TRBV6-5|NA
TGTGCCAGCAGCGCCGGACAGTCCACTGAAGCTTTCTTT
CASSAGQSTEAFF
>TRBJ2-3|NA|TRBV4-1|NA
TGCGCCAGCAGCCAAGCGGACGGTACGCAGTATTTT
CASSQADGTQYF
>TRBJ1-1|NA|TRBV5-1|TRBD1
TGCGCCAGCAGCTTCACAGGGGGGGAGACTGAAGCTTTCTTT
CASSFTGGETEAFF
>TRBJ2-7|NA|TRBV4-2|NA
TGTGCCAGCAGCCAAGATTATGTAAGGGCGGTTTCCTACGAGCAGTACTTC
CASSQDYVRAVSYEQYF
>TRBJ2-7|NA|TRBV29-1|TRBD1
TGCAGCGTTGAGGACAGGGGGGTCGGCGAGCAGTACTTC
CSVEDRGVGEQYF
>TRBJ2-1|NA|TRBV19|NA
TGTGCCAGTAGTCCCCTACCCATCTCCTACAATGAGCAGTTCTTC
CASSPLPISYNEQFF
>TRBJ2-5|NA|TRBV7-7|TRBD2
TGTGCTAGCAGCTTATTAGCGGGAAGTGGAGAGACCCAGTACTTC
CASSLLAGSGETQYF
>TRBJ2-3|NA|TRBV27|NA
TGTGCCAGCGGAGCGGGCGATACCGGGACAGATACGCAGTATTTT
CASGAGDTGTDTQYF
>TRBJ1-1|NA|TRBV11-2|NA
TGTGCCAGCAGCTTAGGCTGGGGCCCCCCGGAAGGCACTGAAGCTTTCTTT
CASSLGWGPPEGTEAFF
>TRBJ1-1|once|TRBV5-1|NA
TGCGCCAGCAGCTTGTATGCGGGGGACGCCACTGAAGCTTTCTTT
CASSLYAGDATEAFF
>TRBJ2-7|NA|TRBV15|TRBD2
TGTGCCACCAGCCCGGGGGGAGACTACGAGCAGTACTTC
CATSPGGDYEQYF
>TRBJ1-5|NA|TRBV28|NA
TGTGCCAGCGAGTTCGAGGGCAATCAGCCCCAGCATTTT
CASEFEGNQPQHF
>TRBJ1-2|NA|TRBV29-1|TRBD1
TGCAGCGCCGAAGACAGGGGTTATGGCTACACCTTC
CSAEDRGYGYTF
>TRBJ2-7|NA|TRBV5-6|NA
TGTGCCAGCAGCCTCCGATCTATCGAGCAGTACTTC
CASSLRSIEQYF
>TRBJ2-7|once|TRBV4-1|NA
TGCGCCAGCAGCCAATTTGGCAGGGGAGCGGACGAGCAGTACTTC
CASSQFGRGADEQYF
>TRBJ1-3|NA|TRBV28|NA
TGTGCCAGCAGTTTATTTAGACAGGACTCTGGAAACACCATATATTTT
CASSLFRQDSGNTIYF
>TRBJ2-5|NA|TRBV28|NA
TGTGCCAGCAGTTTTTCGTCTAGGACCCAGTACTTC
CASSFSSRTQYF
>TRBJ1-4|NA|TRBV6-6|NA
TGTGCCAGCAGTTCACAGGCGGAAAAACTGTTTTTT
CASSSQAEKLFF
>TRBJ2-2|NA|TRBV29-1|NA
TGCAGCGTTGAGAATCGGGGGGAGCTGTTTTTT
CSVENRGELFF
>TRBJ2-1|NA|TRBV30|NA
TGTGCCTGGAGTGTGGTGAAACACAATGAGCAGTTCTTC
CAWSVVKHNEQFF